The 18 T cell receptor beta chains below were found in one sample sequenced in a study of T cells in localized non-small cell lung cancer. Repertoires were generated with immunoSEQ multiplex PCR, while TCRdb's copy carries only in-frame clones and drops some. In the table there are some 25,000 clones, 81% of which are singletons. This specimen consisted of peripheral blood, obtained before any cancer treatment. The receptors were gathered from a man aged 35 to 69 with stage III squamous cell lung carcinoma.

The genes are TRBV7-6 and TRBJ2-3; D uncertain. The CDR3 spans 13 residues. V was shortened by 3 bases and J by 6 bases, with 10 bases between the two germline ends. Germline values: CDR1 SGHVS, CDR2 FNYEAQ. The CDR3 nucleotides read TGTGCCAGCAGCTTGGCGTTTAGGGATACGCAGTATTTT. This sequence encodes CASSLAFRDTQYF.

This clone has only one observation. The CDR3 is CASSAGGPINQPQHF. CDR3 DNA: TGTGCCAGCAGCGCTGGAGGGCCCATCAATCAGCCCCAGCATTTT. The rearrangement joins TRBV5-6 to TRBJ1-5; unclear D gene. Germline loops: CDR1 SGHDT, CDR2 YYEEEE. The germline V and J ends were trimmed by 4 bases and 3 bases, with 14 bases remaining between them. The CDR3 covers 15 residues.

This chain connects TRBV5-6 to TRBJ2-6, with D uncertain. The germline V gene encodes CDR1 SGHDT and CDR2 YYEEEE. Trimming left V 1 base short and J 2 bases short, with 4 bases between. The CDR3 is 14 residues long. CDR3 sequence (DNA): TGTGCCAGCAGCTTGAGGGCTGGGGCCAACGTCCTGACTTTC. Translated, it gives CASSLRAGANVLTF. Drawing the rest from reference TRBV5-6 and TRBJ2-6, the complete variable domain is DAGVTQSPTHLIKTRGQQVTLRCSPKSGHDTVSWYQQALGQGPQFIFQYYEEEERQRGNFPDRFSGHQFPNYSSELNVNALLLGDSALYLCASSLRAGANVLTFGAGSRLTVL.

The chain uses TRBV6-5 and TRBJ1-2, with D tentatively TRBD1 (6 bases). The CDR3 is 14 residues long. Trimming pared 7 bases from V and 2 bases from J, leaving 14 bases between. CDR1 and CDR2 from the germline V gene are MNHEY and SVGAGI. The CDR3 is CASKSGESNYGYTF. The CDR3 DNA follows: TGTGCCAGCAAGTCAGGGGAGTCGAACTATGGCTACACCTTC.

V and J are TRBV7-6 and TRBJ1-3, with D perhaps matching TRBD1 (6 bases). Trimming left V 5 bases short and J 4 bases short, with 12 bases between. The CDR3 contains 14 residues. Germline CDR1 SGHVS, CDR2 FNYEAQ. The CDR3 region has the DNA TGTGCCAGCAGCCTCACAGGGATAGGAAACACCATATATTTT. This translates into CASSLTGIGNTIYF.

This chain links TRBV18 with TRBJ2-7, with a tentative D call TRBD1 (6 bases). The CDR3 runs to 13 residues. Trimming pared 5 bases from V and 3 bases from J, leaving 11 bases between. Germline V gene data show CDR1 as KGHSH and CDR2 as LQKENI. The DNA of the CDR3 is TGTGCCAGCTCAGCGGACAGTCGCTACGAGCAGTACGTC. Protein sequence: CASSADSRYEQYV.

The genes are TRBV29-1 and TRBJ1-2, with D tentatively TRBD1 (5 bases). Deletions cut 6 bases from V and 4 bases from J, with 15 bases between. The germline CDR1 and CDR2 sequences are SQVTM and ANQGSEA. The CDR3 is 13 residues long. This CDR3 is CSVQDFRRYGYTF. CDR3 sequence (DNA): TGCAGCGTACAGGACTTCCGTCGCTATGGCTACACCTTC.

The chain carries TRBV18 and TRBJ1-1; D gene unclear. The V and J ends lost 6 bases and 1 base respectively, with 9 bases between them. CDR1 and CDR2 from the germline V gene are KGHSH and LQKENI. The CDR3 has 13 amino acids. CDR3 sequence: CASSDYRNTEAFF. The CDR3 bases are TGTGCCAGCTCGGACTACAGGAACACTGAAGCTTTCTTT. Supplemented by reference TRBV18 and TRBJ1-1, the full variable domain reads NAGVMQNPRHLVRRRGQEARLRCSPMKGHSHVYWYRQLPEEGLKFMVYLQKENIIDESGMPKERFSAEFPKEGPSILRIQQVVRGDSAAYFCASSDYRNTEAFFGQGTRLTVV.

The rearrangement uses TRBV28 and TRBJ2-1; TRBD2 matches at 9 bases. This CDR3 contains 20 residues. Losses at the gene ends were 3 bases for V and 2 bases for J; bases not matched to a gene: 17. Germline loops: CDR1 MDHEN, CDR2 SYDVKM. CDR3 protein: CASSLVTSGPEFYTYNEQFF. Written as DNA, the CDR3 is TGTGCCAGCAGTTTGGTCACTAGCGGGCCAGAGTTTTATACCTACAATGAGCAGTTCTTC.

This clone was seen only a few times. The chain has TRBV27 and TRBJ2-2; 8 nucleotides match TRBD2. V lost 8 bases, J lost 5 bases, and 10 bases stayed unmatched. Germline V gene data show CDR1 as MNHEY and CDR2 as SMNVEV (reference sequence). CDR3 length: 15 amino acids. The CDR3 loop reads CASSSGAGETGELFF. The CDR3 bases are TGTGCCAGCTCCTCGGGAGCGGGAGAGACCGGGGAGCTGTTTTTT.

The gene calls are TRBV28 and TRBJ1-4; D gene unclear. The CDR3 has 17 amino acids. CDR1 MDHEN and CDR2 SYDVKM come from the germline V gene. Deletions cut 4 bases from V and 4 bases from J, with 19 bases between. CDR3 in DNA: TGTGCCAGCAGTTCCCCCCGAAAGTCGAAGGGTAATGAAAAACTGTTTTTT. Amino acids: CASSSPRKSKGNEKLFF.

The chain joins TRBV11-2 to TRBJ1-4, with D possibly matching TRBD1 (6 bases). CDR1 and CDR2 from the germline V gene are SGHAT and FQNNGV. V shed 0 bases and J shed 1 base, with 12 bases lying between them. The CDR3 covers 17 residues. CDR3 protein: CASSLEAVRGTNEKLFF. CDR3 in DNA: TGTGCCAGCAGCTTAGAAGCCGTCAGGGGAACTAATGAAAAACTGTTTTTT.

V gene TRBV7-9 combines with J gene TRBJ2-1; the D is unclear. V was pared by 1 base and J by 7 bases, with 11 bases between. Germline CDR1 SEHNR, CDR2 FQNEAQ (reference sequence). CDR3 size: 14 residues. The CDR3 loop is CASSLVTPLNEQFF. CDR3 sequence (DNA): TGTGCCAGCAGCTTAGTAACCCCGTTGAATGAGCAGTTCTTC.

This chain links TRBV5-1 with TRBJ2-4; no reliable D call. This CDR3 has 14 amino acids. CDR1 is SGHRS, CDR2 YFSETQ, per germline. V lost 0 bases and J lost 0, with 4 bases in between. For the CDR3, the DNA is TGCGCCAGCAGCTTGGATGGAGCCAAAAACATTCAGTACTTC. Amino acids: CASSLDGAKNIQYF. The whole variable domain, remainder taken from reference TRBV5-1 and TRBJ2-4, is KAGVTQTPRYLIKTRGQQVTLSCSPISGHRSVSWYQQTPGQGLQFLFEYFSETQRNKGNFPGRFSGRQFSNSRSEMNVSTLELGDSALYLCASSLDGAKNIQYFGAGTRLSVL.

The gene calls are TRBV4-2 and TRBJ1-2; no clear D. Germline V lookup: CDR1 LGHNA, CDR2 YNFKEQ. The CDR3 consists of 13 residues. Trimming cost V 4 bases and J 1 base, with 7 bases left between them. CDR3 sequence reads: CASSRDLNYGYTF. The CDR3 DNA reads as TGTGCCAGCAGCCGCGACCTTAACTATGGCTACACCTTC.

The genes are TRBV18 and TRBJ2-2; D is undetermined. The germline V gene has CDR1 KGHSH and CDR2 LQKENI. Trimming stripped 0 bases from V and 6 bases from J, with 5 bases between. There are 13 residues in the CDR3. The CDR3 loop reads CASSPPPPGELFF. As DNA, the CDR3 is TGTGCCAGCTCACCACCCCCGCCCGGGGAGCTGTTTTTT. The full variable domain, with the rest looked up from reference TRBV18 and TRBJ2-2, is NAGVMQNPRHLVRRRGQEARLRCSPMKGHSHVYWYRQLPEEGLKFMVYLQKENIIDESGMPKERFSAEFPKEGPSILRIQQVVRGDSAAYFCASSPPPPGELFFGEGSRLTVL.

CDR3 DNA: TGTGCCAGCAGCTTAGGACAGGGGGCCACTGAAGCTTTCTTT. Amino acid sequence: CASSLGQGATEAFF. The V and J genes are TRBV7-2 and TRBJ1-1, with 10 bases lining up with TRBD1. CDR3 length equals 14 residues. V shed 1 base and J 4 bases; nucleotides not matched to a gene: 0. Germline V gene data show CDR1 as SGHTA and CDR2 as FQGNSA.

The CDR3 loop reads CASKGTGSYEQYF. CDR3 coding DNA: TGTGCCAGTAAGGGGACAGGGAGCTACGAGCAGTACTTC. The J gene is TRBJ2-7, the V gene TRBV19, with 9 bases that match TRBD1. Per germline, CDR1 LNHDA and CDR2 SQIVND (reference sequence). This CDR3 is built from 13 residues. Losses at the gene ends were 7 bases for V and 3 bases for J; bases not matched to a gene: 4.